Listed below are T cell receptor beta chains from one sample, sequenced in a study of blood T cells in healthy people across ages. TCRdb fed the 5' RACE reads into MiXCR, producing one record per CDR3 protein. The table has about 1.8 million distinct CDR3 sequences, roughly 52% seen once. Sequences were obtained from blood. The receptors here all came from a woman in her 40s in good health. The CDR3 runs from the conserved cysteine through the conserved F or W. Each record gives: J gene, clone size, V gene, D gene, CDR3 DNA, CDR3 protein. D genes are given only for firm matches. Not every row has a clone size; where given, it reads once, few, many or a size class.

J: TRBJ2-5
size: .
V: TRBV12-3/TRBV12-4
D: .
DNA: TGTACCAGCAGTCTAGCTTCTGGTACGGAGACCCAGTACTTC
CDR3: CTSSLASGTETQYF

J: TRBJ2-1
size: .
V: TRBV6-5
D: .
DNA: TGTGCCAGCAGCCACGTTGACAATGAGCAGTTCTTC
CDR3: CASSHVDNEQFF

J: TRBJ1-4
size: many
V: TRBV20-1
D: .
DNA: TGCAGTGCTAGAGATGAAAAACTGTTTTTT
CDR3: CSARDEKLFF

J: TRBJ1-4
size: few
V: TRBV6-5
D: .
DNA: TGTGCCAGCAAGGGGCTAACTAATGAAAAACTGTTTTTT
CDR3: CASKGLTNEKLFF

J: TRBJ2-1
size: .
V: TRBV27
D: TRBD2
DNA: TGTGCCAGCACCGAAACTAGCGGGGGGACAGGTGAGCAGTTCTTC
CDR3: CASTETSGGTGEQFF

J: TRBJ2-7
size: .
V: TRBV10-3
D: .
DNA: TGTGCCATCAGTGAAGGACTCGACAGCTCCTACGAGCAGTACTTC
CDR3: CAISEGLDSSYEQYF

J: TRBJ2-5
size: few
V: TRBV29-1
D: .
DNA: TGCAGCGTCGAGACTGGTTTGGGGGAGACCCAGTACTTC
CDR3: CSVETGLGETQYF

J: TRBJ2-7
size: .
V: TRBV28
D: .
DNA: TGTGCCAGCAGGAGACAATCAGGGGACTTCTCGCCCCACGAGCAGTACTTC
CDR3: CASRRQSGDFSPHEQYF

J: TRBJ1-1
size: .
V: TRBV6-1
D: TRBD1
DNA: TGTGCCAGCAGTGAGACAGGGGCTGTTCAGGGCTGGCTTTGGAGCACTGAAGCTTTCTTT
CDR3: CASSETGAVQGWLWSTEAFF

J: TRBJ2-5
size: few
V: TRBV20-1
D: .
DNA: TGCAGTGCTAGACCCTGGGACCTCCAAGAGACCCAGTACTTC
CDR3: CSARPWDLQETQYF

J: TRBJ2-6
size: many
V: TRBV9
D: .
DNA: TGTGCCAGCAGCACCCGCCCAATAGGGAGGGGGCGACTCTCTGGGGCCAACGTCCTGACTTTC
CDR3: CASSTRPIGRGRLSGANVLTF

J: TRBJ2-5
size: few
V: TRBV4-1
D: TRBD2
DNA: TGCGCCAGCAGCCAAGAGCAGGCTAGCGGACTTCCAACTAGGGAGCAGTACTTC
CDR3: CASSQEQASGLPTREQYF

J: TRBJ2-1
size: .
V: TRBV7-9
D: TRBD1
DNA: TGTGCCAGCAGCTTAGCTGTGACAGGGTTTCAGTTCTTC
CDR3: CASSLAVTGFQFF

J: TRBJ2-1
size: .
V: TRBV6-4
D: TRBD1
DNA: TGTGCCAGCAGTCCGGGGACAGGGCAGTTTAGTGAGCAGTTCTTC
CDR3: CASSPGTGQFSEQFF

J: TRBJ2-1
size: .
V: TRBV25-1
D: .
DNA: TGTGCCAGCAGTCCGAGCGTACCTATTTACAATGAGCAGTTCTTC
CDR3: CASSPSVPIYNEQFF

J: TRBJ2-7
size: .
V: TRBV28
D: .
DNA: TGTGCCAGCAGGGACAGCAAGTCCTACGAGCAGTACTTC
CDR3: CASRDSKSYEQYF

J: TRBJ2-3
size: many
V: TRBV11-2
D: .
DNA: TGTGCCAGCAGCCAGAAAGATACGCAGTATTTT
CDR3: CASSQKDTQYF